Listed here are 26 T cell receptor beta chains from one sample, sequenced in a study of CD4 and CD8 cells across lung adenocarcinoma regions. MiXCR, run by TCRdb on the PCR reads, gives a single entry per CDR3 protein. The table records roughly 25,000 distinct CDR3 sequences, about 51% of them present only once. The sequenced sample was CD4+ T cells from the center of a lung tumor. All receptors derive from a male donor with lung adenocarcinoma. The CD4 and CD8 labels of this study may be unreliable.

This chain links TRBV6-5 with TRBJ2-2; D is unclear. The J call could be wrong; TRBJ2-3 is a better fit for the DNA end. Germline loops: CDR1 MNHEY, CDR2 SVGAGI. CDR3 length: 15 amino acids. The CDR3 coding sequence is TGTGCCAGCAGACTCCAGTCCGTAATTCCCGAGGAGCAGTATTTT. Amino acid sequence: CASRLQSVIPEEQYF.

CDR3 nucleotide sequence: TGTGCCAGCAGCGACCAGGTGGGGAGCACCGGTGCGCAGTATTTT. It translates to CASSDQVGSTGAQYF. The chain recombines TRBV6-1 with TRBJ2-3; D may be TRBD2 (5 bases). CDR1 and CDR2 from the germline V gene are MNHNS and SASEGT. The length of the CDR3 is 15 residues. V gave up 6 bases and J gave up 10 bases, with 23 bases separating them.

This sequence joins TRBV5-1 and TRBJ2-4; TRBD2 matches 13 bases. The end of the DNA aligns better with TRBJ2-5, so the J call may be wrong. This CDR3 spans 16 amino acids. Germline lookup yields CDR1 SGHRS and CDR2 YFSETQ. The CDR3 sequence: CASSPGLAGTGETQYF. The CDR3 DNA sequence: TGCGCCAGCAGCCCGGGACTAGCGGGAACCGGGGAGACCCAGTACTTC.

The rearrangement links TRBV6-1 to TRBJ2-1; 8 nucleotides agree with TRBD2. V lost 11 bases and J lost 12; bases outside the gene matches: 18. This CDR3 has 14 amino acids. Germline V gene lookup returns CDR1 MNHNS and CDR2 SASEGT. The CDR3 DNA sequence: TGTGCCGGCTGGAGGGCGGGGGGATACGATGCGCAGTTCTTC. This codes for CAGWRAGGYDAQFF.

At least ten counts were recorded for this clonotype. The chain carries TRBV12-3 or TRBV12-4 and TRBJ2-5, with D tentatively TRBD2 (5 bases). The CDR3 spans 11 residues. With 3 bases removed from V and 11 bases from J, the gap between germline ends came to 10 bases. The CDR3 nucleotides are TGTGCCAGCAGTTTGCTTGGGGAGCAGTACTTC. This sequence encodes CASSLLGEQYF.

This clonotype has ten or more counts. The chain is built from TRBV6-5 and TRBJ2-1; 10 bases map to TRBD2. The V segment lost 2 bases and the J segment 7 bases; nucleotides outside the gene matches: 5. The germline gives CDR1 MNHEY, CDR2 SVGAGI. This CDR3 has 15 amino acids. In nucleotides, the CDR3 is TGTGCCAGCAGTTACGAAGCGGGAGGGTCGAATGAGCAGTTCTTC. Its protein is CASSYEAGGSNEQFF.

V usage is TRBV6-1 and J usage is TRBJ2-2; 8 positions match TRBD2. The CDR3 consists of 15 residues. V lost 6 bases and J lost 13; bases outside the gene matches: 16. Germline CDR1 MNHNS, CDR2 SASEGT. The CDR3 here is CASRATSGSTGTLFF. CDR3 nucleotide sequence: TGTGCCAGCAGGGCAACGAGCGGGAGTACCGGTACGCTGTTTTTT.

V gene TRBV27 combines with J gene TRBJ2-1; 11 bases are shared with TRBD2. V shed 2 bases and J 8 bases; nucleotides not matched to a gene: 23. This CDR3 comprises 21 residues. CDR1 is MNHEY and CDR2 is SMNVEV in the germline V gene (reference sequence). CDR3 DNA: TGTGCCAGCAGTTTAAGGTCCTCTGGGGTTGTGGGGCTAGCGGGAGGAGATGAGCAGTTCTTC. Translation gives CASSLRSSGVVGLAGGDEQFF.

This clonotype occurred many times. The chain joins TRBV6-1 to TRBJ2-1, with 11 bases identical to TRBD1. Matching the DNA end better, TRBJ2-7 makes the J call doubtful. This CDR3 is 15 amino acids long. Germline CDR1 MNHNS, CDR2 SASEGT. CDR3 region: CASSEKDRGLSEQYF. CDR3 nucleotide sequence: TGTGCCAGCAGTGAAAAGGACAGGGGGCTTTCCGAGCAGTACTTC.

Notes on this clonotype: Relative to the germline gene, one junction end is altered; a read error may explain this. In DNA form, the CDR3 reads TGCGCCCGCGGCCCACAGGCAGCGGGGACCGAGGAGCAGTTTTTT. Encoded protein: CARGPQAAGTEEQFF. The chain is built from TRBV10-2 and TRBJ2-3, with 7 bases identical to TRBD2. The CDR3 runs to 15 residues. The germline CDR1 and CDR2 sequences are WSHSY and SAAADI.

Ten or more counts support this clonotype. It may be a read error: a sequence one base away is much more abundant. The V gene is TRBV10-2, the J gene TRBJ2-1; no clear D. Matching the DNA end better, TRBJ2-7 makes the J call doubtful. Germline V gene lookup returns CDR1 WSHSY and CDR2 SAAADI. CDR3 length: 13 residues. The CDR3 DNA reads as TGCGCCAGCAGTGAGAACTCCTACAATGAGCAGTACTTC. Encoded protein: CASSENSYNEQYF.

The chain uses TRBV30 and TRBJ2-3, with a weak D call TRBD2 (6 bases). Trimming removed 3 bases from V and 0 bases from J, with 10 bases in between. Germline V gene lookup returns CDR1 GTSNPN and CDR2 SVGIG (reference sequence). The CDR3 totals 14 residues. In DNA, the CDR3 is TGTGCCTGGAGCCAGGGACTGAGCACAGATACGCAGTATTTT. Protein product: CAWSQGLSTDTQYF.

A note on this clonotype: This clone may be a read error of a much larger clone one base away. The V gene is TRBV6-5, the J gene TRBJ2-3; D is possibly TRBD2 (5 bases). The CDR3 runs 16 residues. The germline V and J ends were trimmed by 2 bases and 1 base, with 13 bases remaining between them. CDR1 and CDR2 from the germline V gene are MNHEY and SVGAGI. This CDR3 reads CASSYPSVEGTDTQYF. CDR3 DNA sequence: TGTGCCAGCAGTTACCCGAGTGTGGAGGGCACAGATACGCAGTATTTT.

Of note for this clonotype: One end of the junction does not line up with germline, which may come from a read error. J is TRBJ2-3 and V is TRBV4-1, with a weak D call TRBD2 (5 bases). The CDR3 extends over 17 amino acids. CDR1 MGHRA and CDR2 YSYEKL come from the germline V gene. CDR3 sequence: CASSRGAGPWATDMQYF. CDR3 DNA sequence: TGCGCCAGCAGCCGCGGTGCGGGTCCTTGGGCCACAGATATGCAGTATTTT.

This clonotype has ten or more counts. The J gene is TRBJ2-3, the V gene TRBV28; D is unclear. The length of the CDR3 is 15 residues. The V end was cut by 3 bases, the J end by 3 bases, with 13 bases between. Germline V gives CDR1 MDHEN, CDR2 SYDVKM. The CDR3 protein is CASSFKLLSTDTQYF. CDR3 coding DNA: TGTGCCAGCAGTTTCAAGCTTTTAAGTACAGATACGCAGTATTTT.

This clonotype has at least ten counts. The V gene is TRBV20-1, the J gene TRBJ2-1, with D maybe TRBD2 (6 bases). The V and J ends lost 1 base and 8 bases respectively, with 9 bases between them. The CDR3 length is 12 residues. Looked up from germline, CDR1 is DFQATT and CDR2 is SNEGSKA (reference sequence). The CDR3 coding sequence is TGCAGTGCTAGAGCGACTAGTCATGAGCAGTTCTTC. This sequence encodes CSARATSHEQFF.

This clonotype showed up many times. The V gene is TRBV12-3 or TRBV12-4, the J gene TRBJ2-1; TRBD2 matches at 10 bases. Trimming at V came to 6 bases and at J to 0 bases, leaving 2 bases not matched to a gene. The CDR3 runs 15 residues. The CDR3 loop reads CASSPSGSSYNEQFF. The CDR3 DNA reads TGTGCCAGCAGCCCTAGCGGGAGCTCCTACAATGAGCAGTTCTTC.

In its sample, this clonotype ranks as medium-sized (0.01 to 0.1%). The rearrangement links TRBV6-5 to TRBJ2-5; no clear D gene. The end of the DNA fits TRBJ2-7 better, so the J call may be wrong. Germline V gene data show CDR1 as MNHEY and CDR2 as SVGAGI. The CDR3 has 11 amino acids. The CDR3 sequence is CASTLLYEQYF. Written as DNA, the CDR3 is TGTGCCAGCACCCTCTTATACGAGCAGTACTTC.

A word on this clonotype: The germline gene is not matched at one end of the junction; a read error may be the cause. V and J are TRBV6-5 and TRBJ2-3; 9 nucleotides align to TRBD2. In germline, CDR1 is MNHEY, CDR2 SVGAGI. The CDR3 runs to 16 residues. The CDR3: CASSYQLAGFTRDAVF. The CDR3 bases are TGTGCCAGCAGTTATCAGCTAGCGGGATTTACCAGGGACGCAGTATTT.

Written as DNA, the CDR3 is TGTGCCAGCAGGCCTAAAGGCTGGAATCAGCCCCAGCATTTT. Translation: CASRPKGWNQPQHF. J is TRBJ1-5 and V is TRBV28; D unresolved. The CDR3 has 14 amino acids. Germline-derived CDR1 and CDR2 are MDHEN and SYDVKM. V was trimmed by 6 bases and J by 4 bases, leaving 13 bases between them.

This clonotype has only a few counts. The rearrangement links TRBV6-5 to TRBJ2-7, with 8 bases identical to TRBD2. Germline values: CDR1 MNHEY, CDR2 SVGAGI. This CDR3 contains 16 residues. V lost 3 bases and J lost 2; bases outside the gene matches: 9. The CDR3 reads CASSYPERENAYEQYF. CDR3 nucleotide sequence: TGTGCCAGCAGTTATCCCGAGCGGGAGAATGCCTACGAGCAGTACTTC.

This clonotype was observed a single time. Its ends do not fully match the called genes, so a read error is possible. The V call is TRBV6-1, the J call TRBJ2-2; tentative D call: TRBD1 (5 bases). This CDR3 is built from 14 residues. The V gene's germline CDR1 is MNHNS and CDR2 SASEGT. The CDR3, as DNA: TGTGCCAGCACCCCGGGTTTGAACACAGGTGAGCAGTTTTTT. This translates into CASTPGLNTGEQFF.

The chain employs TRBV7-6 and TRBJ2-5, with D unresolved. CDR1 and CDR2 from the germline V gene are SGHVS and FNYEAQ. Trimming shortened V by 1 base and J by 1 base, and 7 bases separated the two germline ends. CDR3 length: 14 residues. The DNA of the CDR3 is TGTGCCAGCAGCTTAGGTGTGGGCCAAGAGACCCAGTACTTC. This gives the protein CASSLGVGQETQYF.

This clonotype showed up many times. This rearrangement joins TRBV6-4 to TRBJ2-1; TRBD2 matches 8 bases. After removal of 5 bases from V and 8 bases from J, the junction contained 8 bases not matched to a gene. The CDR3 totals 14 residues. The germline V gene encodes CDR1 MRHNA and CDR2 SNTAGT. CDR3 amino acids: CASSPTGGPYEQFF. DNA of the CDR3: TGTGCCAGCAGTCCTACGGGAGGGCCGTATGAGCAGTTCTTC.

V is TRBV24-1 and J is TRBJ2-1; a weak D match, TRBD2 (6 bases). Per the germline V gene, CDR1 is KGHDR and CDR2 is SFDVKD. The V and J ends lost 9 bases and 5 bases respectively, with 16 bases between them. This CDR3 is 14 amino acids long. The CDR3 here is CATGDTGLNNEQFF. For the CDR3, the DNA is TGTGCCACCGGGGATACGGGACTTAACAATGAGCAGTTCTTC.

This clonotype was observed many times. The rearrangement links TRBV4-1 to TRBJ2-3; D is uncertain. The CDR3 covers 17 residues. V dropped 1 base and J dropped 0 bases, with 14 bases sitting between them. Germline loops: CDR1 MGHRA, CDR2 YSYEKL. Written as DNA, the CDR3 is TGCGCCAGCAGCCAAGGTGCGGATCCTTCGAGCACAGATACGCAGTATTTT. Translated, it gives CASSQGADPSSTDTQYF.